Presented here are 27 T cell receptor beta chains from one specimen sequenced in a study of PD-L1 blockade in urothelial cancer. The data were produced by immunoSEQ multiplex PCR, yet TCRdb's version contains in-frame clones alone and is incomplete. The sample has roughly 62,000 clones; about 80% are singletons. The sample was PBMCs, taken around atezolizumab (anti-PD-L1) treatment. These receptors originate from a man between 65 and 85 years old with urothelial cancer.

This chain links TRBV6-1 with TRBJ2-7, with 9 nucleotides matching TRBD1. Germline V gives CDR1 MNHNS, CDR2 SASEGT. V lost 7 bases and J lost 6; bases outside the gene matches: 10. There are 14 residues in the CDR3. The CDR3 protein is CASKSPGQGLEQYF. The CDR3 DNA follows: TGTGCCAGCAAGAGTCCGGGACAGGGCCTCGAGCAGTACTTC.

The gene calls are TRBV9 and TRBJ1-2; possible D gene TRBD1, 5 bases. Trimming shortened V by 2 bases and J by 5 bases, and 10 bases separated the two germline ends. Germline CDR1 reads SGDLS; CDR2 reads YYNGEE. This CDR3 has 13 amino acids. This chain's CDR3 is CASSVDSRYGYTF. CDR3 coding DNA: TGTGCCAGCAGCGTCGACAGTAGGTATGGCTACACCTTC.

This chain links TRBV5-1 with TRBJ2-1, with TRBD1 matching 9 bases. Germline trimming cut 4 bases from V and 7 bases from J; bases unmatched to any gene: 12. Looked up from germline, CDR1 is SGHRS and CDR2 is YFSETQ. The CDR3 has 16 residues. The CDR3 DNA sequence: TGCGCCAGCAGCAGTCAGGGACAGGGCGTGGGGAATGAGCAGTTCTTC. Translated, it gives CASSSQGQGVGNEQFF.

The chain couples TRBV30 to TRBJ2-1; D call uncertain. V was trimmed by 3 bases and J by 7 bases, leaving 13 bases between them. The CDR3 sequence is 13 residues long. The germline V gene encodes CDR1 GTSNPN and CDR2 SVGIG (reference sequence). The CDR3 sequence: CAWSAPVVNEQFF. The CDR3 nucleotides read TGTGCCTGGAGCGCCCCCGTAGTGAATGAGCAGTTCTTC.

The chain carries TRBV7-9 and TRBJ2-1; 9 positions match TRBD2. Germline-derived CDR1 and CDR2 are SEHNR and FQNEAQ (reference sequence). The V gene end was trimmed by 3 bases and the J gene end by 10 bases; junction bases not matched to a gene: 13. CDR3 length: 16 amino acids. Here the CDR3 reads CASSFSISGSLGEQFF. The CDR3 coding sequence is TGTGCCAGCAGCTTTTCTATTAGCGGGAGCTTGGGCGAGCAGTTCTTC. The full variable domain, rest sourced from reference TRBV7-9 and TRBJ2-1, is DTGVSQNPRHKITKRGQNVTFRCDPISEHNRLYWYRQTLGQGPEFLTYFQNEAQLEKSRLLSDRFSAERPKGSFSTLEIQRTEQGDSAMYLCASSFSISGSLGEQFFGPGTRLTVL.

The chain links TRBV14 to TRBJ1-2; unclear D gene. The CDR3 extends over 15 amino acids. Germline V gene lookup returns CDR1 SGHDN and CDR2 FVKESK. The germline V and J ends were trimmed by 4 bases and 4 bases, with 16 bases remaining between them. In nucleotides, the CDR3 is TGTGCCAGCAGCCCTAGTAACCCAACTTTCTATGGCTACACCTTC. Translated: CASSPSNPTFYGYTF.

This chain uses TRBV19 with TRBJ1-1; perhaps TRBD1 as D (6 bases). The CDR3 is made up of 14 amino acids. Germline CDR1 LNHDA, CDR2 SQIVND (reference sequence). V was trimmed by 5 bases and J by 11 bases, leaving 21 bases between them. This CDR3 is CASSSRTVGPLAFF. CDR3 DNA sequence: TGTGCCAGTAGTTCCCGGACAGTGGGGCCCTTGGCTTTCTTT.

The V gene is TRBV4-1, the J gene TRBJ2-1, with D possibly TRBD1 on 8 matching bases. The germline V and J ends were trimmed by 2 bases and 6 bases, with 17 bases remaining between them. This CDR3 spans 16 amino acids. Germline V gene data show CDR1 as MGHRA and CDR2 as YSYEKL. The CDR3 reads CASSQTERGQANEQFF. Written as DNA, the CDR3 is TGCGCCAGCAGCCAAACAGAGCGGGGACAGGCCAATGAGCAGTTCTTC.

The chain combines TRBV5-5 with TRBJ1-1; D is unclear. The CDR3 runs 15 residues. CDR1 is SGHKS, CDR2 YYEKEE, per germline (reference sequence). With 3 bases removed from V and 2 bases from J, the gap between germline ends came to 14 bases. In nucleotides, the CDR3 is TGTGCCAGCAGCTGGCAGGACTTAGGTAACACTGAAGCTTTCTTT. Residues: CASSWQDLGNTEAFF.

There are a few counts of this clone. The chain employs TRBV20-1 and TRBJ1-1; the D is unclear. CDR1 is DFQATT and CDR2 is SNEGSKA in the germline V gene (reference sequence). Trimming took 7 bases from V and 3 from J, leaving 9 bases between them. The CDR3 has 11 residues. CDR3 amino acids: CSVVRDTEAFF. In nucleotides, the CDR3 is TGCAGTGTTGTGAGGGACACTGAAGCTTTCTTT.

The chain uses TRBV5-1 and TRBJ2-1; no firm D call. Germline lookup yields CDR1 SGHRS and CDR2 YFSETQ. V was trimmed by 0 bases and J by 3 bases, leaving 4 bases between them. This CDR3 comprises 13 residues. The CDR3 sequence is CASSLDSYNEQFF. CDR3 bases: TGCGCCAGCAGCTTGGACAGCTACAATGAGCAGTTCTTC.

This rearrangement joins TRBV5-6 to TRBJ2-5; weak D call: TRBD2 (7 bases). CDR3 length: 14 amino acids. Trimming cost V 4 bases and J 1 base, with 11 bases left between them. Germline V gene sequence: CDR1 SGHDT, CDR2 YYEEEE. In DNA, the CDR3 is TGTGCCAGCAGCCCCCGGGGGGCCCAAGAGACCCAGTACTTC. Translation gives CASSPRGAQETQYF.

This sequence joins TRBV6-6 and TRBJ2-1, with D perhaps TRBD2 (6 bases). The V gene's germline CDR1 is MNHNY and CDR2 SVGAGI (reference sequence). The CDR3 extends over 13 amino acids. V gave up 4 bases and J gave up 6 bases, with 10 bases separating them. The CDR3 loop reads CASSLEGANEQFF. DNA for the CDR3: TGTGCCAGCAGTTTGGAGGGAGCCAATGAGCAGTTCTTC.

The chain has TRBV5-1 and TRBJ2-3, with TRBD1 matching 7 bases. The CDR3 contains 17 residues. Germline assignment: CDR1 SGHRS and CDR2 YFSETQ. The ends lost 3 bases at V and 1 base at J; junction bases unmatched: 11. This CDR3 reads CASSSPNRGKGTDTQYF. As DNA, the CDR3 is TGCGCCAGCAGCTCACCAAACAGGGGTAAGGGCACAGATACGCAGTATTTT.

The chain couples TRBV30 to TRBJ1-2; D unresolved. Germline-derived CDR1 and CDR2 are GTSNPN and SVGIG (reference sequence). V was trimmed by 1 base and J by 4 bases, leaving 13 bases between them. The CDR3 is 14 amino acids. The CDR3 DNA follows: TGTGCCTGGAGTGGCGGCTCGAACCCCTATGGCTACACCTTC. Its protein product is CAWSGGSNPYGYTF.

This rearrangement joins TRBV10-3 to TRBJ2-1; D not certain. This CDR3 region has 18 residues. Trimming cost V 4 bases and J 0 bases, with 19 bases left between them. Germline-derived CDR1 and CDR2 are ENHRY and SYGVKD. The CDR3: CAISGLLDSSSSYNEQFF. CDR3 in DNA: TGTGCCATCAGTGGCCTTTTAGACTCATCCAGCTCCTACAATGAGCAGTTCTTC.

CDR3 DNA sequence: TGTGCCAGCAGCCCGCATTGGGAGAATCAGCCCCAGCATTTT. It translates to CASSPHWENQPQHF. The V and J genes are TRBV7-9 and TRBJ1-5; D not certain. The length of the CDR3 is 14 residues. Trimming shortened V by 5 bases and J by 4 bases, and 12 bases separated the two germline ends. Germline V gene data show CDR1 as SEHNR and CDR2 as FQNEAQ (reference sequence).

This clone occurred many times. This chain joins TRBV10-3 and TRBJ2-2, with D tentatively TRBD2 (6 bases). The CDR3 loop spans 12 amino acids. Per germline, CDR1 ENHRY and CDR2 SYGVKD. V was cut by 7 bases and J by 6 bases, with 9 bases left in between. This CDR3 is CAIMSGAGELFF. In DNA form, the CDR3 reads TGTGCCATCATGTCGGGGGCCGGGGAGCTGTTTTTT.

The chain has TRBV5-1 and TRBJ2-1, with TRBD2 identical over 10 bases. From germline, CDR1 is SGHRS and CDR2 YFSETQ. The junction had 6 bases not matched to a gene; V was cut back by 2 bases and J by 7 bases. There are 15 residues in the CDR3. CDR3 protein: CASSFGGTSENEQFF. The CDR3 DNA sequence: TGCGCCAGCAGCTTTGGAGGGACTAGCGAGAATGAGCAGTTCTTC.

This sequence joins TRBV19 and TRBJ1-1, with TRBD1 as a possible D gene (5 bases). Germline loops: CDR1 LNHDA, CDR2 SQIVND (reference sequence). V was shortened by 5 bases and J by 4 bases, with 11 bases between the two germline ends. The CDR3 totals 13 residues. CDR3 sequence: CASSPSGFTEAFF. The CDR3 DNA reads as TGTGCCAGTAGTCCGTCAGGGTTCACTGAAGCTTTCTTT.

The chain combines TRBV18 with TRBJ1-5; 7 bases are shared with TRBD1. Germline loops: CDR1 KGHSH, CDR2 LQKENI. With V trimmed by 4 bases and J by 6 bases, 3 bases remained unmatched. The length of the CDR3 is 13 residues. The CDR3 DNA sequence: TGTGCCAGCTCACTTCAGGGGGTTCAGCCCCAGCATTTT. Its translation is CASSLQGVQPQHF.

The chain couples TRBV30 to TRBJ1-4; the D gene is possibly TRBD1 (5 bases). Deletions cut 5 bases from V and 8 bases from J, with 12 bases between. CDR1 and CDR2 from the germline V gene are GTSNPN and SVGIG (reference sequence). The CDR3 loop spans 12 amino acids. CDR3 residues: CAWGRDGEKLFF. CDR3 DNA sequence: TGTGCCTGGGGCAGGGATGGCGAAAAACTGTTTTTT.

This clone turned up a few times. CDR3 in amino acids: CATSNQPQHF. The CDR3 DNA reads as TGTGCTACCAGTAACCAGCCCCAGCATTTT. This chain links TRBV12-5 with TRBJ1-5; D is unresolved. V lost 10 bases to trimming and J lost 7 bases, with 8 bases between them. CDR1 is LGHNT and CDR2 is FRNRAP in the germline V gene. CDR3 size: 10 residues.

V gene TRBV5-8 combines with J gene TRBJ1-1; D gene unclear. V dropped 0 bases and J dropped 0 bases, with 15 bases sitting between them. The germline CDR1 and CDR2 sequences are SGHTS and YDEGEE. CDR3 size: 17 residues. Here the CDR3 reads CASSLEGGGDMNTEAFF. CDR3 bases: TGTGCCAGCAGCTTGGAAGGAGGTGGGGATATGAACACTGAAGCTTTCTTT.

The V and J genes are TRBV7-9 and TRBJ1-2; TRBD1 matches 10 bases. CDR1 is SEHNR, CDR2 FQNEAQ, per germline (reference sequence). The CDR3 extends over 15 amino acids. Trimming cost V 1 base and J 8 bases; bases outside gene matches: 7. DNA of the CDR3: TGTGCCAGCAGCTTAGGGGACAGGGGCTTCGGCGGCTACACCTTC. As protein: CASSLGDRGFGGYTF.

This chain links TRBV18 with TRBJ1-2, with 9 bases lining up with TRBD1. V lost 7 bases, J lost 5 bases, and 5 bases stayed unmatched. The CDR3 consists of 13 residues. In germline, CDR1 is KGHSH, CDR2 LQKENI. The CDR3 nucleotides read TGTGCCAGCTTATCCGGGACAGGGTATGGCTACACCTTC. It is translated as CASLSGTGYGYTF.

The CDR3 loop is CALFRGFGNTIYF. In nucleotides, the CDR3 is TGTGCCTTGTTCAGGGGGTTTGGAAACACCATATATTTT. The chain combines TRBV30 with TRBJ1-3; 7 bases match TRBD1. Germline CDR1 is GTSNPN and CDR2 is SVGIG (reference sequence). J was trimmed by 3 bases and V by 7 bases; bases with no gene match: 6. The CDR3 is 13 residues long.